What follows are 27 T cell receptor beta chains derived from one specimen sequenced in a study of blood T cells in healthy people across ages. The use of a sample-barcoded 5' primer and a J-beta primer mix characterized a second PCR of about 6 to 11 cycles. TCRdb re-derived calls from the 5' RACE reads in MiXCR, one entry per CDR3 protein. The sample lists some 930,000 distinct CDR3 sequences, almost 30% occurring once. This sample was shared with a second study, whose subject was T cells of mothers and their children.

The sequencing sample was made of blood. These receptors came from a woman in her 40s in good health.

This clonotype was detected a few times. In nucleotides, the CDR3 is TGTGCCAGAGAACTCCCGGGACAGAGCAATCAGCCCCAGCATTTT. Amino acids: CARELPGQSNQPQHF. V usage is TRBV27 and J usage is TRBJ1-5; 7 bases are shared with TRBD1. V lost 9 bases and J lost 1; bases outside the gene matches: 9. Germline CDR1 is MNHEY and CDR2 is SMNVEV (reference sequence). CDR3 size: 15 residues.

This clonotype was picked up a small number of times. This chain joins TRBV4-1 and TRBJ1-2; the D is unclear. Germline CDR1 is MGHRA and CDR2 is YSYEKL. The CDR3 length is 17 residues. V was clipped by 1 base and J by 4 bases, with 19 bases between them. In DNA, the CDR3 is TGCGCCAGCAGCCAAGGGTTGGCAAAGGGTACGGGCTATGGCTACACCTTC. It codes for CASSQGLAKGTGYGYTF.

In this sample, this clonotype turned up once. This chain connects TRBV19 to TRBJ1-1; a weak D match, TRBD1 (5 bases). Germline assignment: CDR1 LNHDA and CDR2 SQIVND (reference sequence). The CDR3 is 11 amino acids. The germline V and J ends were trimmed by 7 bases and 9 bases, with 12 bases remaining between them. CDR3: CASTLGVKAFF. CDR3 bases: TGTGCCAGTACTTTAGGGGTTAAAGCTTTCTTT.

V is TRBV20-1 and J is TRBJ2-1; possibly TRBD2 for D (5 bases). The better agreement between TRBJ2-7 and the DNA end casts doubt on the J call. The CDR3 has 14 amino acids. Germline CDR1 is DFQATT and CDR2 is SNEGSKA (reference sequence). CDR3 DNA sequence: TGCAGTGCCCCCCGCGGCAGCGGCTACAATGAGCAGTACTTC. Residues: CSAPRGSGYNEQYF.

Of note for this clonotype: A clone one base away is much larger, so this may be a read error. The J gene is TRBJ2-1, the V gene TRBV5-1; no clear D. The J call is uncertain, as TRBJ2-7 better fits the DNA end. Per the germline V gene, CDR1 is SGHRS and CDR2 is YFSETQ. This CDR3 has 17 residues. The CDR3 region is CASSLDGPQYLYNEQYF. The CDR3 region has the DNA TGCGCCAGCAGCTTGGACGGACCCCAATATTTGTACAATGAGCAGTACTTC.

As regards this clonotype: Here the CDR3 omits its conserved ending phenylalanine or tryptophan, so a read error is the likely source. V and J are TRBV20-1 and TRBJ1-5, with TRBD1 identical over 9 bases. The CDR3 consists of 16 residues. The V gene end was trimmed by 3 bases and the J gene end by 1 base; junction bases not matched to a gene: 7. Per germline, CDR1 DFQATT and CDR2 SNEGSKA (reference sequence). CDR3 sequence: CSASAIQGASNQPQHC. In nucleotides, the CDR3 is TGCAGTGCTAGTGCCATACAGGGGGCGAGCAATCAGCCCCAGCATTGT.

A single count supports this clonotype. The gene calls are TRBV12-3 or TRBV12-4 and TRBJ1-2; D ambiguous. The CDR3 has 14 residues. V shed 5 bases and J shed 2 bases, with 12 bases lying between them. In DNA, the CDR3 is TGTGCCAGCAGTGCCTCATCGAGGAACTATGGCTACACCTTC. It yields the protein CASSASSRNYGYTF.

Written as DNA, the CDR3 is TGCGCCAGCAGCCAAGATGGGATCGGGGGCCACACAGATACGCAGTATTTT. Its translation: CASSQDGIGGHTDTQYF. V usage is TRBV4-3 and J usage is TRBJ2-3; tentatively, D is TRBD1 or TRBD2 (6 bases each). Deletions cut 0 bases from V and 2 bases from J, with 15 bases between. This CDR3 has 17 amino acids. CDR1 LGHNA and CDR2 YSLEER come from the germline V gene.

This clonotype was detected a few times. The CDR3 DNA reads as TGTGCCAGCAGCTTAGACCGACAGGGGGCATGGGGCTACACCTTC. Translated, it gives CASSLDRQGAWGYTF. The chain recombines TRBV7-2 with TRBJ1-2; the match to TRBD1 covers 10 bases. The CDR3 has 15 residues. Germline assignment: CDR1 SGHTA and CDR2 FQGNSA. V lost 1 base to trimming and J lost 8 bases; unmatched junction nucleotides: 7.

This clonotype was counted ten times or more. The chain uses TRBV7-9 and TRBJ1-2; no clear D. The CDR3 has 14 amino acids. Trimming pared 2 bases from V and 6 bases from J, leaving 13 bases between. CDR1 SEHNR and CDR2 FQNEAQ come from the germline V gene (reference sequence). CDR3 in amino acids: CASSLFRSFHGYTF. The DNA of the CDR3 is TGTGCCAGCAGCTTATTCCGGTCTTTCCATGGCTACACCTTC. The variable domain in full, with the rest retrieved from reference TRBV7-9 and TRBJ1-2, is DTGVSQNPRHKITKRGQNVTFRCDPISEHNRLYWYRQTLGQGPEFLTYFQNEAQLEKSRLLSDRFSAERPKGSFSTLEIQRTEQGDSAMYLCASSLFRSFHGYTFGSGTRLTVV.

V gene TRBV20-1 combines with J gene TRBJ2-2; TRBD1 aligns across 7 bases. Per the germline V gene, CDR1 is DFQATT and CDR2 is SNEGSKA (reference sequence). The CDR3 covers 14 residues. V lost 2 bases and J lost 5; bases outside the gene matches: 5. The CDR3 DNA follows: TGCAGTGCTAGAAAAATACAGGGGACCGGGGAGCTGTTTTTT. Translating gives CSARKIQGTGELFF.

V and J are TRBV12-3 or TRBV12-4 and TRBJ1-3; 7 bases are a match to TRBD1. Trimming cost V 7 bases and J 0 bases; bases outside gene matches: 9. The CDR3 is 16 amino acids. CDR3 in amino acids: CASTPGQPFSGNTIYF. The CDR3 DNA sequence: TGTGCCAGCACCCCGGGACAGCCCTTCTCTGGAAACACCATATATTTT.

This chain joins TRBV20-1 and TRBJ2-7, with D possibly TRBD1 on 6 matching bases. Germline V gene data show CDR1 as DFQATT and CDR2 as SNEGSKA (reference sequence). Trimming shortened V by 0 bases and J by 3 bases, and 15 bases separated the two germline ends. The CDR3 consists of 15 residues. The CDR3 loop reads CSARDQRQAGYEQYF. The CDR3 bases are TGCAGTGCTAGAGATCAGAGACAGGCGGGCTACGAGCAGTACTTC.

The gene calls are TRBV7-9 and TRBJ2-1; 9 nucleotides match TRBD1. CDR1 and CDR2 (germline): SEHNR, FQNEAQ (reference sequence). This CDR3 is built from 17 residues. After removal of 4 bases from V and 7 bases from J, the junction contained 14 bases not matched to a gene. CDR3 residues: CASSYPTGTGFENEQFF. In DNA form, the CDR3 reads TGTGCCAGCAGCTACCCTACCGGGACAGGGTTTGAGAATGAGCAGTTCTTC.

Here the CDR3 DNA reads TGCAGTGCCCCACAGATTATCAATCAGCCCCAGCATTTT. It codes for CSAPQIINQPQHF. The J gene is TRBJ1-5, the V gene TRBV20-1; D unresolved. CDR3 length: 13 residues. Looked up from germline, CDR1 is DFQATT and CDR2 is SNEGSKA (reference sequence). Deletions cut 6 bases from V and 3 bases from J, with 12 bases between.

This chain uses TRBV7-2 with TRBJ2-7; tentatively, D is TRBD1 or TRBD2 (5 bases each). The CDR3 is made up of 14 amino acids. The germline gives CDR1 SGHTA, CDR2 FQGNSA. V dropped 3 bases and J dropped 3 bases, with 12 bases sitting between them. The CDR3 sequence is CASSLFRDGYEQYF. The CDR3 DNA reads TGTGCCAGCAGCTTGTTTCGGGACGGCTACGAGCAGTACTTC. Complete variable domain (other parts from reference TRBV7-2 and TRBJ2-7): GAGVSQSPSNKVTEKGKDVELRCDPISGHTALYWYRQSLGQGLEFLIYFQGNSAPDKSGLPSDRFSAERTGGSVSTLTIQRTQQEDSAVYLCASSLFRDGYEQYFGPGTRLTVT.

This clonotype has a handful of counts. V and J are TRBV5-1 and TRBJ2-4; TRBD2 matches 7 bases. Germline CDR1 SGHRS, CDR2 YFSETQ. V lost 4 bases to trimming and J lost 5 bases; unmatched junction nucleotides: 9. The CDR3 extends over 15 amino acids. Here the CDR3 DNA reads TGCGCCAGCAGCCCCGCTCTGGGGGGGGAAAACATTCAGTACTTC. Its protein is CASSPALGGENIQYF. The full variable domain, rest sourced from reference TRBV5-1 and TRBJ2-4, is KAGVTQTPRYLIKTRGQQVTLSCSPISGHRSVSWYQQTPGQGLQFLFEYFSETQRNKGNFPGRFSGRQFSNSRSEMNVSTLELGDSALYLCASSPALGGENIQYFGAGTRLSVL.

The rearrangement uses TRBV20-1 and TRBJ2-3; D may be TRBD1 (5 bases). The CDR3 has 13 amino acids. Trimming cost V 1 base and J 6 bases, with 11 bases left between them. Germline CDR1 DFQATT, CDR2 SNEGSKA (reference sequence). CDR3 amino acids: CSARGQLTDTQYF. The DNA of the CDR3 is TGCAGTGCTAGAGGACAGTTGACGGATACGCAGTATTTT.

There are many counts of this clonotype. The rearrangement uses TRBV6-4 and TRBJ2-6, with 15 positions matching TRBD2. Unmatched junction bases numbered 3, after V lost 4 bases and J lost 2 bases. CDR1 MRHNA and CDR2 SNTAGT come from the germline V gene. CDR3 length: 18 amino acids. The CDR3 nucleotides read TGTGCCAGCAGTGCGGGACTAGCGGGGGGACCTGGGGCCAACGTCCTGACTTTC. It translates to CASSAGLAGGPGANVLTF.

This chain joins TRBV19 and TRBJ2-1, with D perhaps given as TRBD1 or TRBD2 (6 bases each). CDR3 length equals 14 residues. The germline V gene encodes CDR1 LNHDA and CDR2 SQIVND (reference sequence). Between the trimmed V and J ends, which lost 6 bases and 10 bases, there was a span of 19 bases. The DNA for the CDR3 is TGTGCCAGTAGACGGCGGGACAACGGGATGGAGCAGTTCTTC. Residues: CASRRRDNGMEQFF.

V gene TRBV19 combines with J gene TRBJ2-5; D is perhaps TRBD1 (6 bases). CDR3 length: 14 amino acids. In germline, CDR1 is LNHDA, CDR2 SQIVND (reference sequence). V was pared by 11 bases and J by 3 bases, with 19 bases between. CDR3 sequence: CAGGYRDREETQYF. The CDR3 bases are TGTGCCGGTGGCTACAGGGATAGGGAAGAGACCCAGTACTTC.

Points on this clonotype: An end of the junction differs from the germline gene, which may be a read error. The J gene is TRBJ1-1, the V gene TRBV5-1; the match to TRBD1 covers 9 bases. The CDR3 spans 17 residues. Germline CDR1 is SGHRS and CDR2 is YFSETQ. The CDR3 is CASNLGAFSRQGAEAFF. DNA for the CDR3: TGCGCCAGCAACTTGGGAGCCTTTTCTCGACAGGGGGCTGAAGCTTTCTTT.

This clonotype appeared a few times. The V gene is TRBV11-2, the J gene TRBJ1-1; D uncertain. Trimming removed 10 bases at V and 0 bases at J, with 12 bases between. Germline V gene data show CDR1 as SGHAT and CDR2 as FQNNGV. The CDR3 runs to 13 residues. The CDR3 region is CATLRTLNTEAFF. CDR3 bases: TGTGCCACCTTACGGACTCTGAACACTGAAGCTTTCTTT.

A few counts support this clonotype. J is TRBJ2-7 and V is TRBV3-1; D perhaps matches TRBD2 (5 bases). The CDR3 has 16 residues. Germline CDR1 LGHDT, CDR2 YNNKEL (reference sequence). Trimming took off 6 bases at V and 2 bases at J, with 20 bases between the two ends. The CDR3 is CASSPPRGTRPYEQYF. In nucleotides, the CDR3 is TGTGCCAGCAGTCCCCCTCGCGGAACTAGACCCTACGAGCAGTACTTC.

This clonotype showed up just a few times. The CDR3 sequence is CASSLVDSYNEQFF. CDR3 in DNA: TGCGCCAGCAGCTTGGTGGACAGCTACAATGAGCAGTTCTTC. The V gene is TRBV5-1, the J gene TRBJ2-1; possible D gene TRBD1, 6 bases. The germline gives CDR1 SGHRS, CDR2 YFSETQ. There are 14 residues in the CDR3. Trimming stripped 0 bases from V and 3 bases from J, with 7 bases between.

The V gene is TRBV7-6, the J gene TRBJ2-5, with D tentatively TRBD1 (6 bases). The germline gives CDR1 SGHVS, CDR2 FNYEAQ. The ends were cut back, 5 bases at V and 3 bases at J, with 16 bases in the middle. The CDR3 runs 15 residues. CDR3 sequence (DNA): TGTGCCAGCAGCCAACTCACAGGGACGGAAGAGACCCAGTACTTC. Residues: CASSQLTGTEETQYF.

With regard to this clonotype: Its ends do not fully match the called genes, so a read error is possible. The genes are TRBV5-6 and TRBJ2-2; 14 bases match TRBD2. The CDR3 covers 16 residues. CDR1 SGHDT and CDR2 YYEEEE come from the germline V gene. CDR3 amino acids: CASSLGTSGGIGELFF. The CDR3 DNA reads as TGTGCCAGCAGTTTGGGGACTAGCGGGGGAATCGGGGAGCTGTTTTTT. The entire variable domain, with the rest obtained from reference TRBV5-6 and TRBJ2-2, is as follows: DAGVTQSPTHLIKTRGQQVTLRCSPKSGHDTVSWYQQALGQGPQFIFQYYEEEERQRGNFPDRFSGHQFPNYSSELNVNALLLGDSALYLCASSLGTSGGIGELFFGEGSRLTVL.